This T cell receptor beta chain was documented in a study of metastatic and nonmetastatic thyroid tumors (dated by TCRdb to about 2020). In terms of the full investigation: For patients with malignant and with benign thyroid disease, the researchers compared repertoires between peripheral blood samples and tumor or nodule tissue samples. Beyond this particular receptor, the publication reports: In both blood and tumor samples, malignant tumors were reported to have significantly higher TCR beta diversity than benign nodules.

This clone was seen more than once but under ten times. Its binding antigen is unknown. Qualities for individual bases were not recorded, and no much larger clone is one base off. The junction carries 10 bases between V and J, which are trimmed by 0 bases and 7 bases respectively. According to the germline V gene, CDR1 reads MRHNA and CDR2 reads SNTAGT. The CDR3, cysteine through phenylalanine, is 15 amino acids long. Only CDR3 DNA is held: 45 bases, read in frame from base 1. No treatment had been received by any patient before thyroid surgery. Using T-cell receptor beta sequencing, the researchers looked back retrospectively at clinical samples from patients, gathered between the early 2010s and the late 2010s. The library was obtained by PCR. Sequencing used an Illumina HiSeq 4000. High-throughput sequencing was used to profile the TCR beta-chain CDR3 region of every patient. Concerning the study's data processing: A classifier to discriminate distant-metastatic papillary thyroid cancer patients was built from CDR3 differences across clinicopathological groups. To measure repertoire diversity the researchers used the Shannon index, while the Morisita-Horn index served to gauge how similar the tumor and blood repertoires were. Clones were called with MiXCR by TCRdb after fastp trimmed the public reads at Q25, and only in-frame beta chains were retained. The V and J calls reflect TCRdb's pipeline rather than the authors' work. For this sample there are approximately 35,000 clones; around a third appear just once. Around 16% of the sample goes to the ten largest clones.

The chain is assembled from TRBV6-4 and TRBJ1-6, and the D gene may be TRBD1, 5 bases matching. The sequenced material came from tumor tissue. This TCR was recovered from a female donor with papillary thyroid cancer or a benign thyroid nodule (not recorded which). Some clones in this sample may be carry-over from other donors' samples. The DNA is TGTGCCAGCAGTGACTCAGGGGACGGGAATTCACCCCTCCACTTT. Translated, this gives CASSDSGDGNSPLHF.